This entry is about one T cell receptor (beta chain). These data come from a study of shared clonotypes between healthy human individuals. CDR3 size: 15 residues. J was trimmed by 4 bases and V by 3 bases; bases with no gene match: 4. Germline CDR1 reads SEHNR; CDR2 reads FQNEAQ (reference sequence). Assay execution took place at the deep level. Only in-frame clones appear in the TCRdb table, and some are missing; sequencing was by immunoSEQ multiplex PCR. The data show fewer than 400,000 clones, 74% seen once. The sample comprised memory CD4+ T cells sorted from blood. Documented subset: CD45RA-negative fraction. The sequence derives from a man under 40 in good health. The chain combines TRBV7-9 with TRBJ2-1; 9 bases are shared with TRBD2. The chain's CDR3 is CASSLTSGRYNEQFF. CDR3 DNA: TGTGCCAGCAGCTTGACAAGCGGGAGGTACAATGAGCAGTTCTTC.